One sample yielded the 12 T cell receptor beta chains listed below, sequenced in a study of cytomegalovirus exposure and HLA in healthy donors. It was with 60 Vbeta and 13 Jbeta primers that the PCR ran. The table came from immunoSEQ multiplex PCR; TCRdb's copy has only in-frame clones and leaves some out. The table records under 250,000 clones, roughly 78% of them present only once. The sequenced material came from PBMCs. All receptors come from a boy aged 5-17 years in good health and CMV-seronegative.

The CDR3 DNA reads TGTGCCAGCAGCTTAGTAGGGGCGGGACTAGTAGGAGAGACCCAGTACTTC. It yields the protein CASSLVGAGLVGETQYF. This chain uses TRBV7-9 with TRBJ2-5; the match to TRBD2 covers 8 bases. The CDR3 contains 17 residues. J was trimmed by 4 bases and V by 1 base; bases with no gene match: 11. The germline CDR1 and CDR2 sequences are SEHNR and FQNEAQ (reference sequence).

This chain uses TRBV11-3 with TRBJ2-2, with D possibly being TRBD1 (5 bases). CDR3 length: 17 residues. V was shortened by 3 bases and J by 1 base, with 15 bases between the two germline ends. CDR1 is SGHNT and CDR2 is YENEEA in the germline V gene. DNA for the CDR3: TGTGCCAGCAGCTTCTCCTGGGTGCAGGGGAACACCGGGGAGCTGTTTTTT. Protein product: CASSFSWVQGNTGELFF.

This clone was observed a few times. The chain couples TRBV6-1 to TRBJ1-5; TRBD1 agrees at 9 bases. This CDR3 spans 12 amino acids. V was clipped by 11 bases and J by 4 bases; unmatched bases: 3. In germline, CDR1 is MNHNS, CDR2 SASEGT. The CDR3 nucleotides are TGTGCCGGGGGACAGGGTAATCAGCCCCAGCATTTT. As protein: CAGGQGNQPQHF.

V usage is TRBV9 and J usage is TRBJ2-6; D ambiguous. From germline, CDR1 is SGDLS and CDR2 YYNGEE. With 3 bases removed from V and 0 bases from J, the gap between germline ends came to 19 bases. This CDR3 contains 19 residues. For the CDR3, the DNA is TGTGCCAGCAGCGCCCTCCCAGCAGGCGCCAGCTCTGGGGCCAACGTCCTGACTTTC. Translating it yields CASSALPAGASSGANVLTF.

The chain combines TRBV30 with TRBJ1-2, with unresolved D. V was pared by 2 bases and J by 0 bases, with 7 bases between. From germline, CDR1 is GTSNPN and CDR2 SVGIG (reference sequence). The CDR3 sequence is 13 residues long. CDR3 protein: CAWSPRSNYGYTF. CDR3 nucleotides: TGTGCCTGGAGTCCACGGTCTAACTATGGCTACACCTTC.

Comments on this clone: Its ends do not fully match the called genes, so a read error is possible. In nucleotides, the CDR3 is TGTGCCAGCAGCTTGACTATTCCGGGACAGGGGGCGAAGTACTTC. Protein: CASSLTIPGQGAKYF. This chain links TRBV5-4 with TRBJ1-2, with 12 bases matching TRBD1. The CDR3 contains 15 residues. Looked up from germline, CDR1 is SGHNT and CDR2 is YYREEE (reference sequence).

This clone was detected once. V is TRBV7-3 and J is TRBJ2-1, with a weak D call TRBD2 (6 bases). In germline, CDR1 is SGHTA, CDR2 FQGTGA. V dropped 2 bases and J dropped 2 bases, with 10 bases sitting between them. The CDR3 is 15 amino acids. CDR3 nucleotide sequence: TGTGCCAGCAGCTTAGGGGGGAGCCCCTACAATGAGCAGTTCTTC. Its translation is CASSLGGSPYNEQFF.

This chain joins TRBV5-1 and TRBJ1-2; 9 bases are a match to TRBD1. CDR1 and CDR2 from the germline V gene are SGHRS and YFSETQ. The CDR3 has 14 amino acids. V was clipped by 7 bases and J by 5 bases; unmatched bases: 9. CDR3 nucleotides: TGCGCCAGCCGGCCGGGACAGGGAGCATATGGCTACACCTTC. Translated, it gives CASRPGQGAYGYTF.

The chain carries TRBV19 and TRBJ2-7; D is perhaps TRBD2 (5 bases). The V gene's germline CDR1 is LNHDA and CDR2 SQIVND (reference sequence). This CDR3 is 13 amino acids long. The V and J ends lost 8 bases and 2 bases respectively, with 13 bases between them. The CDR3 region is CASGRGSAYEQYF. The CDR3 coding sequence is TGTGCCAGTGGTCGGGGATCGGCCTACGAGCAGTACTTC.

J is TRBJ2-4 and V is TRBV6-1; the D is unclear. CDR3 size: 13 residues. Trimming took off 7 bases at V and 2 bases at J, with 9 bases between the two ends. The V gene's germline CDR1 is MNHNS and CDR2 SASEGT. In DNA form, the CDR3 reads TGTGCCAGCATACATGTGTCCAAAAACATTCAGTACTTC. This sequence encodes CASIHVSKNIQYF.

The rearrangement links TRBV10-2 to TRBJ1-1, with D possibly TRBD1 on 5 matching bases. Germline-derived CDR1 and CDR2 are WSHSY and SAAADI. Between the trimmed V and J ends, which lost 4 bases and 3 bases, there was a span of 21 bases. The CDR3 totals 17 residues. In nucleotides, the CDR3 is TGCGCCAGCAGTGGGGATCCACCGGGAGGGGTCGACACTGAAGCTTTCTTT. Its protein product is CASSGDPPGGVDTEAFF.

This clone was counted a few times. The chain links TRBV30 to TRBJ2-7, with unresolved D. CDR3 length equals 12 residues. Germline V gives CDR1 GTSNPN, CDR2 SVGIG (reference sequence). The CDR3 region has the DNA TGTTTCAAGCAGAAGGCGGCATACGAGCAGTACTTC. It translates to CFKQKAAYEQYF.